A selection of T cell receptor beta chains follows, all from one sample in a study of tumor-infiltrating lymphocytes in primary liver carcinoma. TCRdb independently ran MiXCR on the multiplex PCR reads; one entry per CDR3 protein. The sample includes about 120,000 distinct CDR3 sequences, approximately 70% of them seen just once. Input material: liver tumor tissue from sampling region 1. The receptors shown here come from an older woman with primary liver carcinoma and hepatitis B virus infection. Each CDR3 is given with its conserved first and last residue. The D gene is left open where the match is weak. Size tells how often a clone was seen (once, few, many) or the class of an expanded clone, and some rows leave it out.

d_gene | j_gene | abundance | v_gene | CDR3nt | CDR3aa
. | TRBJ1-5 | . | TRBV14 | TGTGCCAGCAGCCAAAGGTGTTTGAATCAGCCCCAGCACTTT | CASSQRCLNQPQHF
TRBD2 | TRBJ2-3 | . | TRBV11-2 | TGTGCTAGCAGCTTATTACCCGGCGGGAGGGTGAATACGCAGTATTTT | CASSLLPGGRVNTQYF
. | TRBJ2-7 | few | TRBV28 | TGTGCCAGCAAGAGTACTTCCCACGAGCAGTACTTC | CASKSTSHEQYF
. | TRBJ2-2 | . | TRBV11-2 | TGTGCCAGCAGGGACGGAACCGGAGAGCTGCTTTTT | CASRDGTGELLF
. | TRBJ1-1 | once | TRBV6-5 | TGTGCCAGCGTGGAAACCGGGCGCCCCATGAACACTGAAGCTTTCTTT | CASVETGRPMNTEAFF
TRBD1 | TRBJ2-3 | many | TRBV29-1 | TGCAGCGCCCACCCCAGGGGGCGCGTAGATACGCAGTATTTT | CSAHPRGRVDTQYF
. | TRBJ2-3 | . | TRBV28 | TGTGCTAGCAGTTTAGAAGGGGAAGGGGTCGATATGCAGTATTTT | CASSLEGEGVDMQYF
. | TRBJ2-7 | . | TRBV28 | TGTGCCAGCAGCAGCTCCGGGACTTCCCCCTACGAGCAGTACTTC | CASSSSGTSPYEQYF
. | TRBJ1-2 | once | TRBV10-2 | TGCGCCAGGAGGCGAGACAGTACTAACTATGGCTACACCTTC | CARRRDSTNYGYTF
TRBD2 | TRBJ2-3 | . | TRBV11-2 | TGTGCCAACAACCCTGGACTAGCGGGCCCAGATACGCAGTATTTC | CANNPGLAGPDTQYF
TRBD1 | TRBJ1-1 | . | TRBV20-1 | TGCAGTGCGCCCGGGACAGGGGGCGGGAATGGTGAAGCTTTCTTT | CSAPGTGGGNGEAFF
. | TRBJ2-1 | . | TRBV28 | TGTATCAGCAGTTTGCCCCATGAGCAGTTCTTC | CISSLPHEQFF
TRBD2 | TRBJ2-1 | . | TRBV11-3 | TGTGCCAGGAGCCATCGGGGTAGCGGGAACAGTGAGCAGTTCTTC | CARSHRGSGNSEQFF
TRBD2 | TRBJ2-3 | . | TRBV11-1 | TGTGCCAGCCGCCTCCGGGACGGGGGGTCAGATACGCAGTACTTT | CASRLRDGGSDTQYF
TRBD1 | TRBJ1-5 | . | TRBV28 | TGTGCCAGCAAGGGGGCCAATCAGCCCCAGCATTTT | CASKGANQPQHF
. | TRBJ1-2 | . | TRBV11-2 | TGTGCCAGCAGCCTGGGCATCTATGGCTACGCCTTC | CASSLGIYGYAF
. | TRBJ2-5 | once | TRBV29-1 | TGCAGCGTTGTCAGACTGAAGAGAGAGACCCAGTACTTC | CSVVRLKRETQYF
TRBD1 | TRBJ2-1 | . | TRBV5-4 | TGTGCCAGCAGCCCTAGGACAGGAAGGGCTGTTGAGCAGTTCTTC | CASSPRTGRAVEQFF
TRBD2 | TRBJ2-5 | . | TRBV13 | TGTGCCAGCAGCCCTTTAGCGGGAATGGGGGAGACCCAGTACTTC | CASSPLAGMGETQYF
TRBD2 | TRBJ2-1 | . | TRBV11-3 | TGTGCCAGCAGCTTTCGGACTAGCGGGGCAGAGCAGTTCTTC | CASSFRTSGAEQFF
. | TRBJ2-7 | many | TRBV5-4 | TGTGCCAGCAGCTCTCATTCTACGGGACTCAAATACGAGCAGTACTTC | CASSSHSTGLKYEQYF
TRBD1 | TRBJ2-7 | . | TRBV5-4 | TGTGCCAGCAGTTATGGGACAGAGGACTACGAGCAGTACTTC | CASSYGTEDYEQYF
TRBD2 | TRBJ2-7 | . | TRBV11-1 | TGTGCCAGCAGCCCAGCGCGAGCGGGAGGATCCTACGGGCAGTACTTC | CASSPARAGGSYGQYF
. | TRBJ2-1 | . | TRBV6-6 | TGTGCCAACGCCCACGGGGGTTCCTACAATGAGCAGTTCTTC | CANAHGGSYNEQFF
TRBD2 | TRBJ2-2 | . | TRBV29-1 | TGCAGCGTTTCGAAGGGGACTAGCGGGGACGGGGAGCTGTTTTTT | CSVSKGTSGDGELFF
. | TRBJ2-1 | once | TRBV5-6 | TGTGCCAGCAGCTTGGGAATTCGACAGGATCAGTACAATGAGCAGTTCTTC | CASSLGIRQDQYNEQFF
TRBD1 | TRBJ1-6 | few | TRBV30 | TGTGCCTGGAGTCCCGGACAGGCTTCACCCCTCCACTTT | CAWSPGQASPLHF
. | TRBJ1-5 | few | TRBV7-8 | TGTGCCAGCAGCTTATCGGGGTTGGGGGGCTTCGGCAATCAGCCCCAGCATTTT | CASSLSGLGGFGNQPQHF
. | TRBJ2-5 | . | TRBV28 | TGTATCAGCAACCCACCCGGGACCTATGGGGCAGAGACCCAGTACTTC | CISNPPGTYGAETQYF
. | TRBJ2-5 | . | TRBV12-3/TRBV12-4 | TGTGCCAGCAGTCCCCTTAAATCGGGGGTCGGGAGAACTGAGACCCAGTACTTC | CASSPLKSGVGRTETQYF
TRBD2 | TRBJ2-1 | few | TRBV5-1 | TGCGCCAGCAGCTTGGAACCCTTTCTCACTAGCGGGGAATACAATGAGCAGTTCTTC | CASSLEPFLTSGEYNEQFF
TRBD1 | TRBJ1-5 | many | TRBV6-1 | TGTGCCGGCAGGGACAGGGGCCTCTATAGCAATCAGCCCCAGCATTTT | CAGRDRGLYSNQPQHF
. | TRBJ2-1 | many | TRBV5-1 | TGCGCCAGCAGCTTGGCCTTTCGACTTGACAATGAGCAGTTCTTC | CASSLAFRLDNEQFF
. | TRBJ2-5 | . | TRBV7-9 | TGTGCCAGCAGCTCCAGTACGGGGGAGACCCAGTACTTC | CASSSSTGETQYF
TRBD2 | TRBJ2-5 | . | TRBV5-4 | TGTGCCTGCAGCCAACGACTAGCGGGAGACGAGACCCAGTACTTC | CACSQRLAGDETQYF
TRBD2 | TRBJ2-1 | . | TRBV11-2 | TGTGCCAGAAGCTTCCTGTTAACTGGCGGGAGCGACAATGAGCAGTTCTTC | CARSFLLTGGSDNEQFF
TRBD1 | TRBJ2-7 | . | TRBV20-1 | TGCAGTGCTAGAGGGGACAGGGACTACGAGCAGTACTTC | CSARGDRDYEQYF
TRBD2 | TRBJ2-1 | . | TRBV11-2 | TGTGCCAGCAGCATAGAATCTAGCGGAGACAATGAGCAGTTCTTC | CASSIESSGDNEQFF
. | TRBJ2-7 | few | TRBV5-6 | TGTGCCAGCAGCGATCTAGGAGACGAGCAGTACTTC | CASSDLGDEQYF
. | TRBJ1-1 | many | TRBV12-3/TRBV12-4 | TGTGCCAGCACCCGTATGAACACTGAAGCTTTCTTT | CASTRMNTEAFF
. | TRBJ1-1 | few | TRBV11-2 | TGTGCCAGCAGCCTACATCAGCACGGACACCTTCGCTTTTGGGGTTATGAAGCTTTCTTT | CASSLHQHGHLRFWGYEAFF
TRBD1 | TRBJ2-3 | . | TRBV2 | TGTGCCAACAGGGGACAGGAGGTAGCAGATACGCAGTATTTT | CANRGQEVADTQYF
. | TRBJ2-3 | . | TRBV5-1 | TGCGCCAGCTGCATCGGACTGGCGGGAGATACGCAGTATTTT | CASCIGLAGDTQYF
. | TRBJ2-1 | many | TRBV6-5 | TGTGCCAGCAGGGGGGGAGCGGGTTTAGTCAATGAGCAGTTCTTC | CASRGGAGLVNEQFF
. | TRBJ2-1 | many | TRBV4-2 | TGTGCCAGCAGCCAAGGGGGGGTTTCCTACAATGAGCAGTTCTTC | CASSQGGVSYNEQFF
TRBD2 | TRBJ2-2 | . | TRBV29-1 | TGCAGCGCCAAGGGAGGGTCCTCGAACACCGGGGTGCTGTTTTTT | CSAKGGSSNTGVLFF
TRBD2 | TRBJ2-5 | few | TRBV5-1 | TGCGCCAGCAGCAATGCTCGGGGGGGCGAGACCCAGTACTTC | CASSNARGGETQYF
. | TRBJ1-1 | . | TRBV7-3 | TGTGCCAGCAGATCAAGTGCTCACACTGAAGCTTTCTTT | CASRSSAHTEAFF
. | TRBJ2-7 | few | TRBV28 | TGTGCCAGCAGCCCCGTCGGGGCCCGAGCCGAGCAGTACTTC | CASSPVGARAEQYF
. | TRBJ2-2 | . | TRBV12-3/TRBV12-4 | TGTGCCAACAGCCGACAGATCATCGGGGAGCTGTTTTTT | CANSRQIIGELFF
TRBD1 | TRBJ2-5 | many | TRBV29-1 | TGCAGCGTTGAAGGCCCAACAGGGGACCAAGAGACCCAGTACTTC | CSVEGPTGDQETQYF
TRBD2 | TRBJ2-3 | . | TRBV11-2 | TGTGCCAGCAGCTTCCTGACTAGCGGGTCTCTCTCCACAGATACGCAGTATTTT | CASSFLTSGSLSTDTQYF
TRBD2 | TRBJ2-5 | many | TRBV12-3/TRBV12-4 | TGTGCCAGCAGTGTACTAGCGGGGATCCAAGAGACCCAGTACTTC | CASSVLAGIQETQYF
. | TRBJ2-2 | . | TRBV11-3 | TGTGCCAGCAGCTTAGGGGGATCCCGTCACGGGGGGCTGTTTTTT | CASSLGGSRHGGLFF
TRBD1 | TRBJ2-5 | . | TRBV11-2 | TGTGCCAGCAGCTTAGCGGAGGGGACAGGGACCCAGTACTTC | CASSLAEGTGTQYF
. | TRBJ2-3 | . | TRBV11-3 | TGTGCCAGCAGCTTATTCAGGGACGGCGGGACTCACTACTTC | CASSLFRDGGTHYF
TRBD2 | TRBJ2-3 | . | TRBV19 | TGTGCCAGTAGCAGCACCCACGGGAGGCTAGATACGCAGTATTTT | CASSSTHGRLDTQYF
. | TRBJ2-7 | . | TRBV11-2 | TGTGCCAGCAACCATGAGACATCGACAGGTTTCGGCTACGAACAGTACTTC | CASNHETSTGFGYEQYF